This section outlines one TCR beta chain sequence together with its context. Its antigen is not known. The study ran its PCR with 60 Vbeta and 13 Jbeta primers. This table comes from immunoSEQ multiplex PCR, and its TCRdb copy is limited to in-frame clones, with some not included. This sample has about 160,000 clones, with approximately 80% found just once. This entry comes from a study of cytomegalovirus exposure and HLA in healthy donors. The study's findings and limits: Later analysis showed most CMV-associated TCR beta chains appearing HLA-restricted. In vitro checks showed that a few CMV-associated chains really do target CMV antigens. Across all donors, roughly uniform sequencing depth was an assumption of the presence/absence analyses.

The CDR3 consists of 14 residues. From germline, CDR1 is MNHNY and CDR2 SVGAGI (reference sequence). V dropped 6 bases and J dropped 8 bases, with 16 bases sitting between them. The donors (healthy individuals) were bone marrow donors. The chain combines TRBV6-6 with TRBJ1-4; TRBD1 is a possible D gene (5 bases). The sequence came from a woman aged 18-29 years in good health and CMV-seronegative. Input material: PBMCs. CDR3 in DNA: TGTGCCAGCAGCCCCCAGGGTTTTGGGGAAAAACTGTTTTTT. Residues: CASSPQGFGEKLFF.